The entry below describes one T cell receptor (beta chain). Its antigen is unknown. No base-level quality is on record; no much larger clone is a single base apart. Library creation used 5' RACE. Reads for this sample came from an Illumina HiSeq 2500. The second PCR ran for about 6 to 12 cycles and used a J-beta primer mix along with a sample-barcoded 5' primer. Each TCR beta cDNA molecule received a unique molecular identifier from a template-switch 5' adaptor carrying 12 random nucleotides. Each sample yielded at least 2.5 million CDR3-containing paired-end reads. First-strand cDNA was synthesized from all RNA with the Mint cDNA synthesis kit, primed by a TRBC-specific oligonucleotide. Following uracil-DNA glycosylase treatment, all cDNA underwent a first 18-cycle PCR with the universal primers M1SS and BC2_uni_R. On the authors' methods: Each sample was normalized by randomly selecting 1 million high-quality reads, each carrying a distinct molecular identifier. Reads sharing molecular identifiers were discarded rather than binned into consensus sequences. CDR3 identification, clonotype clustering and error correction used MiTCR with a Q25 quality threshold and the strictest error-elimination algorithm. A nonparametric unseen species model using Euler transformation provided a lower-bound estimate of total TCR beta diversity. TCRdb reprocessed the public reads (quality trimming at Q25 with fastp, clone calling with MiXCR) and kept in-frame beta chains. Rows are unified per CDR3 protein, each entry keeping the most common DNA and genes. The V and J calls and clone size are TCRdb's, not the authors'. Across this sample there are under 2 million distinct CDR3 sequences, with 34% seen only once. The ten largest clonotypes hold around 10% of the sample.

Donors were 30 to 45 systemically healthy Caucasian individuals from Russia aged roughly 6 to 95 years. Each donor gave 8 to 10 milliliters of peripheral blood, collected into EDTA-treated Vacutainer tubes. Ficoll-Paque density-gradient centrifugation was used to isolate PBMCs, with at least 7 million per sample. Total RNA, at least 6 micrograms per sample, was extracted from PBMCs with Trizol reagent. Naive CD45RAhigh/CD27high T cell percentages were measured by flow cytometry on a PBMC aliquot from every donor. CDR1 SGDLS and CDR2 YYNGEE are derived from the germline V gene. Compared with germline, V lacks 0 bases and J lacks 2 bases; bases without a gene match: 8. The CDR3 spans 17 residues, from the cysteine through the phenylalanine. The sequence is cut down to CDR3 DNA, 51 bases in frame from base 1. This entry comes from a study of blood T cells in healthy people across ages (dated by TCRdb to about 2015). Study-level background: In model experiments, template switching captured roughly one uniquely barcoded TCR beta cDNA molecule for every two T cells. To avoid experimental bias, donors of different ages were spread randomly across the sequencing lanes. The study analyzed two additional independent replicas of 1 million unique cDNA reads from the same blood draw for two donors, one aged 18 to 29 and one aged 80 or older. Donors were grouped into four age groups: young (average roughly 15 years), middle-aged (39), aged (around 60) and long-lived (roughly 80). To track age-related changes in TCR beta repertoire diversity, the study relied on deep sequencing normalized with unique cDNA molecular identifiers. Overall study results and their limits: Bulk unsorted PBMC profiling prevented conclusive comparison of naive and antigen-experienced compartments. Observed TCR beta diversity correlated strongly with the percentage of naive T cells measured by flow cytometry. As age increased, observed TCR beta diversity per million T cells dropped in a roughly linear way, and a significant reduction was already evident by age 40. Compared with the aged group, more naive CD4+ T cells, fewer expanded clones and increased TCR diversity were shown by the long-lived group, suggesting age selection. Donor CMV infection status was unknown, potentially confounding age-related changes in expanded clonotypes. Estimates of total diversity from one million sequenced T cells were regarded as lower bounds and underestimates.

The TCR originated in a woman in her 30s in good health. Here the chain combines TRBV9 and TRBJ2-7, with 10 junctional bases fitting TRBD2. Sequencing was performed on blood. The nucleotide sequence is TGTGCCAGCAGCGTAGGGCCTAGCGGGAGTCCCCCCTACGAGCAGTACTTC. This codes for CASSVGPSGSPPYEQYF.